Each of the 26 T cell receptor beta chains below was sequenced from the same sample in a study of lymphopenia after photon versus proton radiotherapy. Generated by immunoSEQ multiplex PCR, the TCRdb table keeps only in-frame clones and is missing some. The profile shows approximately 91,000 clones, 80% to 90% of them singletons. This sample comprised peripheral blood, obtained from a patient treated with proton-based radiotherapy. Source of these receptors: a man aged 55 to 70 with pancreatic cancer.

The V and J genes are TRBV5-4 and TRBJ2-7, with TRBD2 matching 7 bases. This CDR3 comprises 14 residues. V shed 1 base, J shed 6 bases, and the junction held 7 bases outside the gene matches. The germline CDR1 and CDR2 sequences are SGHNT and YYREEE (reference sequence). The CDR3 region is CASSLTSGIGEQYF. The DNA of the CDR3 is TGTGCCAGCAGCTTGACCAGCGGGATCGGCGAGCAGTACTTC.

This chain links TRBV11-3 with TRBJ2-7, with D unresolved. Trimming shortened V by 3 bases and J by 7 bases, and 13 bases separated the two germline ends. CDR3 length equals 13 residues. Per the germline V gene, CDR1 is SGHNT and CDR2 is YENEEA. CDR3 in amino acids: CASSFNQIQEQYF. DNA for the CDR3: TGTGCCAGCAGCTTCAATCAAATTCAAGAGCAGTACTTC.

V and J are TRBV11-2 and TRBJ2-1; TRBD2 matches at 10 bases. CDR3 length equals 15 residues. Germline CDR1 SGHAT, CDR2 FQNNGV. J lost 5 bases, V lost 7 bases, and 8 bases had no gene match. CDR3 bases: TGTGCCAGCACCTCCGGTGGGACTAGCGACAATGAGCAGTTCTTC. Translation: CASTSGGTSDNEQFF.

The chain combines TRBV5-1 with TRBJ2-1; D gene unclear. The germline V and J ends were trimmed by 0 bases and 8 bases, with 6 bases remaining between them. Germline values: CDR1 SGHRS, CDR2 YFSETQ. The CDR3 contains 12 residues. CDR3 DNA: TGCGCCAGCAGCTTGGAGGCGGATGAGCAGTTCTTC. Its protein product is CASSLEADEQFF.

This clone was counted a few times. The V gene is TRBV6-6, the J gene TRBJ1-3; no clear D gene. The CDR3 is made up of 14 amino acids. Trimming took off 0 bases at V and 4 bases at J, with 7 bases between the two ends. CDR1 and CDR2 from the germline V gene are MNHNY and SVGAGI (reference sequence). The CDR3 loop is CASSYSISGNTIYF. The CDR3, as DNA: TGTGCCAGCAGTTACTCAATTTCCGGAAACACCATATATTTT.

Only one count was recorded for this clone. The V gene is TRBV5-1, the J gene TRBJ2-5; TRBD1 is a possible D gene (6 bases). The CDR3 has 14 amino acids. Germline V CDR1 and CDR2: SGHRS, YFSETQ. V was pared by 2 bases and J by 2 bases, with 10 bases between. The CDR3 nucleotides read TGCGCCAGCAGCTTCCAGGGGATGCAAGAGACCCAGTACTTC. Amino acid sequence: CASSFQGMQETQYF.

This rearrangement joins TRBV4-1 to TRBJ2-1; the D gene could be TRBD1 or TRBD2 (5 bases each). The CDR3 runs 17 residues. Germline assignment: CDR1 MGHRA and CDR2 YSYEKL. V was trimmed by 0 bases and J by 2 bases, leaving 14 bases between them. CDR3 DNA: TGCGCCAGCAGCCAAGAAACGGCAGGGAGAACCTACAATGAGCAGTTCTTC. Its translation is CASSQETAGRTYNEQFF.

The chain carries TRBV2 and TRBJ2-2, with 12 nucleotides matching TRBD2. With V trimmed by 8 bases and J by 5 bases, 6 bases remained unmatched. This CDR3 comprises 15 residues. Germline V gene sequence: CDR1 SNHLY, CDR2 FYNNEI. The CDR3 bases are TGTGCCAGCTTGGCTAGCGGGAGGGGTACCGGGGAGCTGTTTTTT. Protein: CASLASGRGTGELFF. Supplemented by reference TRBV2 and TRBJ2-2, the full variable domain reads EPEVTQTPSHQVTQMGQEVILRCVPISNHLYFYWYRQILGQKVEFLVSFYNNEISEKSEIFDDQFSVERPDGSNFTLKIRSTKLEDSAMYFCASLASGRGTGELFFGEGSRLTVL.

The chain is built from TRBV6-1 and TRBJ1-1, with D maybe TRBD1 (6 bases). The CDR3 runs 15 residues. V lost 4 bases, J lost 1 base, and 13 bases lay in between. The V gene's germline CDR1 is MNHNS and CDR2 SASEGT. CDR3 sequence reads: CASSAYRVSNTEAFF. The CDR3 coding sequence is TGTGCCAGCAGTGCATACAGGGTCTCGAACACTGAAGCTTTCTTT.

This rearrangement joins TRBV5-4 to TRBJ1-4; 7 bases fit TRBD1. CDR1 and CDR2 from the germline V gene are SGHNT and YYREEE (reference sequence). The CDR3 covers 15 residues. The trim removed 3 bases at V and 0 bases at J, leaving 2 bases unmatched. This CDR3 is CASSSQGATNEKLFF. The DNA of the CDR3 is TGTGCCAGCAGCTCTCAGGGGGCAACTAATGAAAAACTGTTTTTT.

V gene TRBV11-3 combines with J gene TRBJ2-1; 9 nucleotides match TRBD2. The CDR3 length is 19 residues. The trim removed 5 bases at V and 2 bases at J, leaving 16 bases unmatched. In germline, CDR1 is SGHNT, CDR2 YENEEA. The CDR3 here is CASSNLNRGLAGAYNEQFF. CDR3 in DNA: TGTGCCAGCAGCAACCTAAACAGGGGTTTAGCGGGAGCCTACAATGAGCAGTTCTTC.

CDR3 sequence reads: CASSSPRRGNQPQHF. For the CDR3, the DNA is TGTGCCAGCAGTTCCCCGAGACGGGGCAATCAGCCCCAGCATTTT. The V gene is TRBV28, the J gene TRBJ1-5; D is ambiguous. V was cut by 4 bases and J by 2 bases, with 12 bases left in between. The CDR3 is 15 residues long. Germline V gene sequence: CDR1 MDHEN, CDR2 SYDVKM.

The chain links TRBV30 to TRBJ2-1; D is unresolved. The length of the CDR3 is 13 residues. The V and J ends lost 4 bases and 7 bases respectively, with 14 bases between them. Germline CDR1 is GTSNPN and CDR2 is SVGIG (reference sequence). In nucleotides, the CDR3 is TGTGCCTGGAATTTCCCCCAAAATAATGAGCAGTTCTTC. It encodes CAWNFPQNNEQFF.

J is TRBJ2-7 and V is TRBV29-1, with 7 nucleotides matching TRBD1. The V and J ends lost 6 bases and 0 bases, in that order; junction bases with no gene match: 5. This CDR3 has 13 residues. Germline lookup yields CDR1 SQVTM and CDR2 ANQGSEA. Written as DNA, the CDR3 is TGCAGCGTCCTCGGGACAGCCTCCTACGAGCAGTACTTC. Amino acids: CSVLGTASYEQYF.

V usage is TRBV7-9 and J usage is TRBJ2-2; D not resolved. Between the trimmed V and J ends, which lost 2 bases and 3 bases, there was a span of 7 bases. This CDR3 has 14 residues. Germline assignment: CDR1 SEHNR and CDR2 FQNEAQ (reference sequence). CDR3 sequence: CASSLTEDTGELFF. The CDR3 DNA follows: TGTGCCAGCAGCTTAACAGAAGACACCGGGGAGCTGTTTTTT.

The chain recombines TRBV6-5 with TRBJ1-1; D is possibly TRBD1 (6 bases). There are 15 residues in the CDR3. In germline, CDR1 is MNHEY, CDR2 SVGAGI. Deletions cut 5 bases from V and 4 bases from J, with 17 bases between. The CDR3 sequence: CASSSPQGVGTEAFF. The CDR3 DNA reads as TGTGCCAGCAGTAGTCCACAGGGAGTGGGCACTGAAGCTTTCTTT.

The chain couples TRBV2 to TRBJ2-6, with D hard to call. Trimming pared 4 bases from V and 1 base from J, leaving 8 bases between. CDR3 length: 15 residues. Germline values: CDR1 SNHLY, CDR2 FYNNEI. The chain's CDR3 is CASSVFGSGANVLTF. CDR3 nucleotide sequence: TGTGCCAGCAGTGTTTTTGGTTCTGGGGCCAACGTCCTGACTTTC.

This sequence joins TRBV2 and TRBJ1-1; possible D gene TRBD1, 5 bases. Trimming stripped 6 bases from V and 2 bases from J, with 19 bases between. The germline gives CDR1 SNHLY, CDR2 FYNNEI. This CDR3 spans 16 amino acids. The CDR3 spells CASRLPSGRFNTEAFF. As DNA, the CDR3 is TGTGCCAGCAGGCTTCCGTCGGGGCGCTTTAACACTGAAGCTTTCTTT.

This chain uses TRBV28 with TRBJ2-4, with 9 bases fitting TRBD2. Trimming took 4 bases from V and 0 from J; bases not matched to a gene: 1. The germline CDR1 and CDR2 sequences are MDHEN and SYDVKM. There are 15 residues in the CDR3. CDR3 residues: CASSWTSVAKNIQYF. The DNA for the CDR3 is TGTGCCAGCAGTTGGACTAGCGTAGCCAAAAACATTCAGTACTTC.

To note about this clone: The germline gene is not matched at one end of the junction; a read error may be the cause. The rearrangement uses TRBV7-2 and TRBJ2-7; D gene ambiguous. Germline CDR1 and CDR2: SGHTA and FQGNSA. The CDR3 totals 11 residues. Here the CDR3 DNA reads TGTGCCAGCAGCTTCTCCTCCGAGCAGTACTTC. Its translation: CASSFSSEQYF.

The rearrangement uses TRBV7-2 and TRBJ2-1, with 9 positions matching TRBD2. This CDR3 spans 15 amino acids. Germline values: CDR1 SGHTA, CDR2 FQGNSA. The ends lost 5 bases at V and 2 bases at J; junction bases unmatched: 4. This chain's CDR3 is CASSQRGDPYNEQFF. The CDR3 DNA is TGTGCCAGCAGCCAGCGGGGGGACCCCTACAATGAGCAGTTCTTC.

The rearrangement uses TRBV9 and TRBJ1-2, with 8 nucleotides matching TRBD1. Germline V CDR1 and CDR2: SGDLS, YYNGEE. The CDR3 has 14 amino acids. The trim removed 3 bases at V and 8 bases at J, leaving 9 bases unmatched. The CDR3 DNA follows: TGTGCCAGCAGCGGTAGGACAGGGCCTGAGGGCTACACCTTC. Its translation: CASSGRTGPEGYTF. The full variable domain, its missing parts supplied by reference TRBV9 and TRBJ1-2, is DSGVTQTPKHLITATGQRVTLRCSPRSGDLSVYWYQQSLDQGLQFLIQYYNGEERAKGNILERFSAQQFPDLHSELNLSSLELGDSALYFCASSGRTGPEGYTFGSGTRLTVV.

The chain is built from TRBV2 and TRBJ1-1; D is possibly TRBD1 (5 bases). Germline V CDR1 and CDR2: SNHLY, FYNNEI. This CDR3 contains 14 residues. V was pared by 8 bases and J by 1 base, with 14 bases between. CDR3 nucleotides: TGTGCCAGCTCTACCTGGGGGGGGAACACTGAAGCTTTCTTT. It encodes CASSTWGGNTEAFF.

The V call is TRBV19, the J call TRBJ2-2, with no clear D. The CDR3 covers 14 residues. The germline gives CDR1 LNHDA, CDR2 SQIVND (reference sequence). Trimming stripped 7 bases from V and 2 bases from J, with 11 bases between. CDR3 sequence: CASNLDANTGELFF. Written as DNA, the CDR3 is TGTGCCAGTAATTTGGACGCAAACACCGGGGAGCTGTTTTTT.

V is TRBV10-2 and J is TRBJ2-3, with D possibly matching TRBD1 (6 bases). The CDR3 has 14 amino acids. Trimming removed 2 bases at V and 4 bases at J, with 10 bases between. Germline CDR1 reads WSHSY; CDR2 reads SAAADI. This CDR3 is CASSETGLADTQYF. As DNA, the CDR3 is TGCGCCAGCAGTGAGACAGGGTTGGCAGATACGCAGTATTTT.

Only one count was recorded for this clone. The V and J genes are TRBV9 and TRBJ1-4, with D perhaps matching TRBD1 (5 bases). V was clipped by 0 bases and J by 4 bases, with 16 bases between them. The CDR3 runs to 17 residues. Germline CDR1 and CDR2: SGDLS and YYNGEE. The CDR3 coding sequence is TGTGCCAGCAGCGTAGGACCCGGTCTGACAGTTAATGAAAAACTGTTTTTT. This gives the protein CASSVGPGLTVNEKLFF.